This entry lists 6 T cell receptor beta chains sequenced from one sample in a study of identical twins' blood T cells. TCRdb used MiXCR to reprocess the 5' RACE reads, holding one entry per CDR3 protein. This repertoire shows hundreds of thousands of distinct CDR3 sequences, roughly 27% found once; its top ten account for 6.1%. Sequencing was done on a sample of PBMCs. These receptors originate from a woman aged 18 to 50 in good health.

This clonotype was observed a few times. The V call is TRBV6-2 or TRBV6-3, the J call TRBJ1-2; D may be TRBD1 (6 bases). This CDR3 has 14 residues. Germline CDR1 and CDR2: MNHEY and SVGEGT. The V gene lost 7 bases and the J gene lost 4 bases, with 16 bases spanning the gap. This CDR3 reads CASNPTGIGYGYTF. The CDR3 DNA is TGTGCCAGCAACCCAACAGGGATCGGCTATGGCTACACCTTC.

This clonotype showed up just a few times. This chain links TRBV2 with TRBJ2-2; D is ambiguous. Germline V gene sequence: CDR1 SNHLY, CDR2 FYNNEI. The ends were cut back, 3 bases at V and 3 bases at J, with 5 bases in the middle. The CDR3 consists of 13 residues. In DNA, the CDR3 is TGTGCCAGCAGTGAGGGTTACACCGGGGAGCTGTTTTTT. It is translated as CASSEGYTGELFF.

Worth noting for this clonotype: Relative to the germline gene, one junction end is altered; a read error may explain this. The chain combines TRBV11-3 with TRBJ2-2, with a possible D match to TRBD2 (5 bases). This CDR3 comprises 14 residues. From germline, CDR1 is SGHNT and CDR2 YENEEA. CDR3 residues: CASSPDGNIGELFF. The CDR3 bases are TGTGCCAGCAGCCCGGACGGGAACATCGGGGAGCTGTTTTTT.

The chain joins TRBV20-1 to TRBJ1-1, with 9 bases that match TRBD1. The CDR3 covers 15 residues. V lost 3 bases to trimming and J lost 1 base; unmatched junction nucleotides: 6. Per the germline V gene, CDR1 is DFQATT and CDR2 is SNEGSKA (reference sequence). The CDR3 DNA sequence: TGCAGTGCTAGGGGGGGGGGACAGGGGAACACTGAAGCTTTCTTT. It yields the protein CSARGGGQGNTEAFF.

This clonotype has a handful of counts. The chain recombines TRBV5-1 with TRBJ1-1; D remains ambiguous. Germline lookup yields CDR1 SGHRS and CDR2 YFSETQ. This CDR3 is 15 amino acids long. V lost 4 bases to trimming and J lost 5 bases, with 18 bases between them. The CDR3 region has the DNA TGCGCCAGCAGCCAAACCGCCCCCGGGTGGACTGAAGCTTTCTTT. It encodes CASSQTAPGWTEAFF.

The genes are TRBV7-3 and TRBJ2-1; a possible D gene is TRBD1 (5 bases). The V end lost 6 bases, the J end lost 0 bases, and 15 bases lay between the germline ends. This CDR3 comprises 16 residues. CDR1 and CDR2 from the germline V gene are SGHTA and FQGTGA. CDR3 DNA sequence: TGTGCCAGCAGTTCTATCCAGGGTATCTCCTACAATGAGCAGTTCTTC. This sequence encodes CASSSIQGISYNEQFF.